Reported below is one TCR beta chain. V was pared by 7 bases and J by 0 bases, with 8 bases between. The CDR3 consists of 12 residues. Germline assignment: CDR1 SGDLS and CDR2 YYNGEE. The sample is drawn from a study of CDR3 diversity in severe acne. Each CDR3 protein is one row after TCRdb ran MiXCR on the PCR reads. Among about 76,000 distinct CDR3 sequences listed, under 65% were seen once. The V gene is TRBV9, the J gene TRBJ2-7; D call uncertain. This receptor was obtained from a male donor in good health, without acne. The sequenced sample consisted of blood. CDR3 region: CASAPGSYEQYF. For the CDR3, the DNA is TGTGCCAGCGCCCCCGGCTCCTACGAGCAGTACTTC.